This T cell receptor beta chain was sequenced in a study of Ad26.COV2.S vaccination and SARS-CoV-2 variants. Study information: This donor came from the COV1001 trial of Ad26.COV2.S. Study-wide results and caveats: Researchers cautioned that TCR breadth and depth analyses may have underestimated total T cell responses. Vaccine and placebo recipients had similar non-spike TCR breadth.

Turning to this clone: Its antigen is undetermined.

Per the germline V gene, CDR1 is LNHDA and CDR2 is SQIVND (reference sequence). The V and J ends lost 1 base and 2 bases respectively, with 12 bases between them. The CDR3 covers 17 residues. Libraries were prepared by immunoSEQ multiplex PCR; TCRdb keeps only in-frame clonotypes and omits some of them. Seen here are about 480,000 clones, roughly nine tenths observed once, and the top ten hold 9.5% to 15%. The sample's treatment: around 19 received Ad26.COV2.S at low or high dose, single or two shots; roughly five received placebo; per-sample allocation not given. On day 63 after the first injection, vaccine and placebo recipients gave samples.

This TCR derives from a person aged 18-60 years who received the Ad26.COV2.S COVID-19 vaccine or a placebo. The chain uses TRBV19 and TRBJ2-6; tentatively, D is TRBD2 (5 bases). The sequences come from peripheral blood, collected in a trial of Ad26.COV2.S vaccine versus placebo. The CDR3 region has the DNA TGTGCCAGTAGTATAGTAGGGTTCGGGACTGGGGCCAACGTCCTGACTTTC. Its protein is CASSIVGFGTGANVLTF.